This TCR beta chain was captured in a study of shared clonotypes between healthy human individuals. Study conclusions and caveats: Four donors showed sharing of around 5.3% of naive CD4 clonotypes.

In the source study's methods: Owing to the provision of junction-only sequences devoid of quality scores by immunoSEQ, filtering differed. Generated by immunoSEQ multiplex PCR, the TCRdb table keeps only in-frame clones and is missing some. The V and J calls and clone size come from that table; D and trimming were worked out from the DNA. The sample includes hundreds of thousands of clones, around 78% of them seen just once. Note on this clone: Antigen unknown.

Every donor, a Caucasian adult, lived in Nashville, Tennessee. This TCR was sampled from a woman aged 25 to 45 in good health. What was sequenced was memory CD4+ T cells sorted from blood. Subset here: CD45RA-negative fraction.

CDR3 region: CASSSIAGVGNEQFF. CDR3 DNA sequence: TGTGCCAGCAGCTCCATAGCGGGAGTAGGGAATGAGCAGTTCTTC. V usage is TRBV7-2 and J usage is TRBJ2-1; 9 bases agree with TRBD2. The CDR3 covers 15 residues. V shed 4 bases, J shed 7 bases, and the junction held 8 bases outside the gene matches. In germline, CDR1 is SGHTA, CDR2 FQGNSA.